The 9 T cell receptor beta chains below were found in one sample sequenced in a study of CD4 T cells in relation to SARS-CoV-2 and coronaviruses. The antigens these receptors bind are not known. Assay used: immunoSEQ multiplex PCR; TCRdb lists only in-frame clones, some missing. The table records about 36,000 clones, around four fifths of them present only once. Sequencing was performed on memory CD4+ T cells from PBMCs, cultured in vitro. The receptor set was obtained from an adult with COVID-19.

The V and J genes are TRBV19 and TRBJ2-7, with D possibly TRBD2 on 5 matching bases. V was pared by 6 bases and J by 0 bases, with 12 bases between. Germline V gene lookup returns CDR1 LNHDA and CDR2 SQIVND (reference sequence). The CDR3 sequence is 14 residues long. CDR3 sequence reads: CASSEGYSSYEQYF. The DNA for the CDR3 is TGTGCCAGTAGCGAGGGTTATAGCTCCTACGAGCAGTACTTC.

V is TRBV19 and J is TRBJ2-4; TRBD2 aligns across 9 bases. There are 14 residues in the CDR3. V shed 6 bases and J 6 bases; nucleotides not matched to a gene: 6. Germline-derived CDR1 and CDR2 are LNHDA and SQIVND (reference sequence). This chain's CDR3 is CASSWREGGNIQYF. The CDR3 nucleotides are TGTGCCAGTAGCTGGCGGGAGGGCGGAAACATTCAGTACTTC.

In DNA, the CDR3 is TGTGCCAGCAGCCCACTCAGGGGTTCTAATGAAAAACTGTTTTTT. Amino acid sequence: CASSPLRGSNEKLFF. The rearrangement joins TRBV5-8 to TRBJ1-4, with a weak D call TRBD1 (6 bases). The V end was cut by 4 bases, the J end by 3 bases, with 13 bases between. Germline V gene data show CDR1 as SGHTS and CDR2 as YDEGEE. The CDR3 runs to 15 residues.

The chain combines TRBV5-1 with TRBJ2-4, with no clear D. The CDR3 has 11 residues. In germline, CDR1 is SGHRS, CDR2 YFSETQ. Trimming removed 5 bases at V and 8 bases at J, with 8 bases between. The CDR3 protein is CASRSQDIQYF. CDR3 bases: TGCGCCAGCAGGTCCCAGGACATTCAGTACTTC. Full variable domain (remainder filled in from reference TRBV5-1 and TRBJ2-4): KAGVTQTPRYLIKTRGQQVTLSCSPISGHRSVSWYQQTPGQGLQFLFEYFSETQRNKGNFPGRFSGRQFSNSRSEMNVSTLELGDSALYLCASRSQDIQYFGAGTRLSVL.

The rearrangement joins TRBV7-2 to TRBJ2-7, with 10 bases lining up with TRBD2. The V gene end was trimmed by 5 bases and the J gene end by 0 bases; junction bases not matched to a gene: 7. Germline V gives CDR1 SGHTA, CDR2 FQGNSA. The CDR3 consists of 16 residues. The CDR3 spells CASSPRTSGSSYEQYF. CDR3 DNA: TGTGCCAGCAGCCCTCGGACTAGCGGAAGCTCCTACGAGCAGTACTTC. The whole variable domain, remainder taken from reference TRBV7-2 and TRBJ2-7, is GAGVSQSPSNKVTEKGKDVELRCDPISGHTALYWYRQSLGQGLEFLIYFQGNSAPDKSGLPSDRFSAERTGGSVSTLTIQRTQQEDSAVYLCASSPRTSGSSYEQYFGPGTRLTVT.

The V call is TRBV28, the J call TRBJ2-7; the D is unclear. The CDR3 has 14 residues. V gave up 7 bases and J gave up 0 bases, with 13 bases separating them. CDR1 MDHEN and CDR2 SYDVKM come from the germline V gene. The CDR3 DNA follows: TGTGCCAGCATGAGAGCACCGAGCTCCTACGAGCAGTACTTC. Protein product: CASMRAPSSYEQYF.

The chain links TRBV5-5 to TRBJ2-1; D ambiguous. Germline V gene sequence: CDR1 SGHKS, CDR2 YYEKEE (reference sequence). V lost 0 bases and J lost 0, with 7 bases in between. The CDR3 length is 15 residues. CDR3 loop: CASSLVTASYNEQFF. DNA for the CDR3: TGTGCCAGCAGCTTGGTAACAGCCTCCTACAATGAGCAGTTCTTC.

The chain carries TRBV5-6 and TRBJ2-3; 9 bases fit TRBD1. The CDR3 totals 17 residues. V dropped 4 bases and J dropped 6; count of bases not matched to a gene: 15. Germline V lookup: CDR1 SGHDT, CDR2 YYEEEE. CDR3 loop: CASSLIPGQGIVDTQYF. As DNA, the CDR3 is TGTGCCAGCAGCCTAATCCCGGGACAGGGAATTGTCGATACGCAGTATTTT.

The J gene is TRBJ1-4, the V gene TRBV10-3; 11 nucleotides align to TRBD1. CDR3 size: 17 residues. Germline V gene lookup returns CDR1 ENHRY and CDR2 SYGVKD. J was trimmed by 8 bases and V by 2 bases; bases with no gene match: 10. The CDR3 bases are TGTGCCATCAGTGAGGGACAGGGGGCCTCCTTCGGGGAAAAACTGTTTTTT. Translated, it gives CAISEGQGASFGEKLFF.